This T cell receptor beta chain appears in the sequencing data of a study of T-cell reconstitution after alpha-beta-depleted transplantation in children. The germline gives CDR1 MDHEN, CDR2 SYDVKM. The V end lost 7 bases, the J end lost 2 bases, and 16 bases lay between the germline ends. The length of the CDR3 is 15 residues. Unique molecular identifiers were incorporated into the prepared TCRbeta library. TCRdb independently ran MiXCR on the PCR reads; one entry per CDR3 protein. The repertoire holds 200,000 or so distinct CDR3 sequences, with 5% to 6.5% as singletons. Many counts were recorded for this clonotype.

V is TRBV28 and J is TRBJ2-3; a possible D gene is TRBD2 (6 bases). The sequencing used PBMCs, collected before TCRalphabeta/CD19-depleted stem cell transplant. The receptor was isolated from a girl under three years old with combined immunodeficiency, due to receive a stem cell transplant. The CDR3 is CASMSGEDVTDTQYF. CDR3 sequence (DNA): TGTGCCAGCATGTCGGGAGAGGATGTCACAGATACGCAGTATTTT.